The 9 T cell receptor beta chains below all came from one sample that was sequenced in a study of tumor and adjacent non-tumor tissue in lung cancer. Three rounds of nested PCR, following a modified ARM-PCR protocol, produced the TCRbeta library. TCRdb re-analysed the multiplex PCR reads in MiXCR, keeping a single row per CDR3 protein. The table includes 50,000 to 60,000 distinct CDR3 sequences, 74% detected once. RNA was extracted from bulk tissue without any cell sorting. Distant lung tissue was collected more than 3 cm away from the tumor edge. Input material: distant non-tumor lung tissue. Receptors were obtained from a woman aged 60 to 75 with non-small cell lung cancer.

By proportion, this clonotype is medium-sized. This chain uses TRBV29-1 with TRBJ1-2, with D tentatively TRBD1 (5 bases). V was cut by 3 bases and J by 4 bases, with 12 bases left in between. The CDR3 sequence is 13 residues long. Germline CDR1 reads SQVTM; CDR2 reads ANQGSEA. This CDR3 reads CSVDRGALYGYTF. The CDR3 coding sequence is TGCAGCGTTGACAGAGGGGCTCTCTATGGCTACACCTTC.

The V and J genes are TRBV5-4 and TRBJ2-1; possibly TRBD1 for D (7 bases). V lost 3 bases and J lost 10, with 29 bases in between. The CDR3 is 18 residues long. Germline values: CDR1 SGHNT, CDR2 YYREEE (reference sequence). The CDR3 coding sequence is TGTGCCAGCAGCTCGCATTGGTGGAGGCGGGACAGCTGCAAAGAGCAGTTCTTC. Translated: CASSSHWWRRDSCKEQFF.

This clonotype has just a few counts. A read error may account for a junction end that differs from germline. The chain uses TRBV4-3 and TRBJ2-3; 7 positions match TRBD2. The germline CDR1 and CDR2 sequences are LGHNA and YSLEER. The CDR3 contains 17 residues. In DNA form, the CDR3 reads TGCGCCAGCATCCCGAATACGGGGAGGGGAGCCACAGGTACGCAGTATTTT. It specifies CASIPNTGRGATGTQYF.

This sequence joins TRBV5-6 and TRBJ1-1, with TRBD1 as a possible D gene (5 bases). V dropped 4 bases and J dropped 5 bases, with 15 bases sitting between them. The V gene's germline CDR1 is SGHDT and CDR2 YYEEEE. This CDR3 is built from 14 residues. The CDR3 nucleotides are TGTGCCAGCAGCATACAGGTTTGGAGTACTGAAGCTTTCTTT. Its protein is CASSIQVWSTEAFF.

This clonotype was counted once. The conserved closing phenylalanine or tryptophan is absent in this CDR3, likely reflecting a read error. The chain's CDR3 is CASNQLALPNYGYTI. Here the CDR3 DNA reads TGTGCCAGCAACCAATTGGCCCTACCCAACTATGGTTACACCATC. This chain joins TRBV4-2 and TRBJ1-2; D remains ambiguous. The germline V gene has CDR1 LGHNA and CDR2 YNFKEQ. The CDR3 runs to 15 residues.

For this clonotype: One end of the junction does not line up with germline, which may come from a read error. The V gene is TRBV6-1, the J gene TRBJ2-2, with D possibly being TRBD2 (5 bases). The germline V gene encodes CDR1 MNHNS and CDR2 SASEGT. CDR3 length equals 14 residues. The chain's CDR3 is CARSEAQRFGELSF. CDR3 nucleotide sequence: TGTGCCAGGAGTGAAGCGCAGCGATTCGGGGAGCTGTCTTTT.

This clonotype has more than one count but fewer than ten. A much larger clonotype is one base distant, so this may be a read error. CDR3 nucleotides: TGTGCCAGCAGCTGTGGGTACGTGTCTGCAGGCGGCTACACCTTC. Residues: CASSCGYVSAGGYTF. The gene calls are TRBV5-6 and TRBJ1-2, with D hard to call. This CDR3 is 15 amino acids long. Germline assignment: CDR1 SGHDT and CDR2 YYEEEE. V gave up 3 bases and J gave up 8 bases, with 20 bases separating them. Combining the CDR3 with reference TRBV5-6 and TRBJ1-2 gives the whole variable domain DAGVTQSPTHLIKTRGQQVTLRCSPKSGHDTVSWYQQALGQGPQFIFQYYEEEERQRGNFPDRFSGHQFPNYSSELNVNALLLGDSALYLCASSCGYVSAGGYTFGSGTRLTVV.

The chain recombines TRBV4-3 with TRBJ1-5; a possible D gene is TRBD1 (5 bases). V lost 1 base and J lost 9, with 13 bases in between. Germline loops: CDR1 LGHNA, CDR2 YSLEER. The CDR3 spans 14 residues. The CDR3 loop is CASSQGWEGLPQHF. The CDR3 DNA reads as TGCGCCAGCAGCCAAGGTTGGGAGGGGCTGCCCCAGCATTTT.

As regards this clonotype: Being one base from a much bigger clone, this may be a read error. This sequence joins TRBV7-8 and TRBJ1-2; D remains unclear. Germline V gives CDR1 SGHVS, CDR2 FQNEAQ. Between the trimmed V and J ends, which lost 5 bases and 6 bases, there was a span of 10 bases. This CDR3 has 12 amino acids. For the CDR3, the DNA is TGTGCCAGCAGCGGGCAGGAGCATGGCTACACCTTC. It encodes CASSGQEHGYTF.